This TCR beta chain was observed in a study of PD-L1 blockade in urothelial cancer. Overall study context: The researchers analyzed blood 3 weeks (second dose) and 6 weeks after treatment start. Study results and caveats: Durable benefit accompanied greater 3-week expansion of tumor-associated blood clones.

Libraries were prepared by immunoSEQ multiplex PCR; TCRdb keeps only in-frame clonotypes and omits some of them. This table has fewer than 60,000 clones, 85% appearing once. The CDR3 has 15 residues. V shed 0 bases and J shed 0 bases, with 8 bases lying between them. Germline CDR1 SGHRS, CDR2 YFSETQ. With respect to this clone: Its antigen is unknown.

Specified time point: pretreatment peripheral blood. This sequence originates from a man in his sixties or seventies with urothelial cancer. Sample: PBMCs, taken around atezolizumab (anti-PD-L1) treatment. The genes are TRBV5-1 and TRBJ2-3; D remains unclear. CDR3 sequence reads: CASSLEAASTDTQYF. The CDR3 DNA reads TGCGCCAGCAGCTTGGAGGCGGCTAGCACAGATACGCAGTATTTT.